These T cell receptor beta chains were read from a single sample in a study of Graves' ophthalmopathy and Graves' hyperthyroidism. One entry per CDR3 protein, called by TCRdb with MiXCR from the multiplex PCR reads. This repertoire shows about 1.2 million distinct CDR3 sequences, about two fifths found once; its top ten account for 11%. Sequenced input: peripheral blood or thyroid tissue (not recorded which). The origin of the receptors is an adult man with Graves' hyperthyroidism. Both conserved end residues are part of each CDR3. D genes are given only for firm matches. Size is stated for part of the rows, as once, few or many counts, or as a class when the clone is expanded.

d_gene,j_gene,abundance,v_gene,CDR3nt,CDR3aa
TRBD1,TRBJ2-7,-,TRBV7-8,TGTGCCAGCAGTCGAAGACGGGACAGGGGAGGTGAGCAGTACTTC,CASSRRRDRGGEQYF
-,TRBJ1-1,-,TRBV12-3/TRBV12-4,TGTGCCAGCAGTCCACTTTTGGGAGGAGGTGAAGCTTTCTTT,CASSPLLGGGEAFF
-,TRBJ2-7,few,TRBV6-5,TGTGCCAGCAGCAGAAGTCCCCTGTTGCACCCGGACGAGCAGTACTTC,CASSRSPLLHPDEQYF
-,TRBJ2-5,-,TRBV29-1,TGCAGCGTTGGAGACAGTGGAGAGACCCAGTACTTC,CSVGDSGETQYF
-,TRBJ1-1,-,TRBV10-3,TGTGCCATCAGTGAGGGGGGGCACACTGAAGCTTTCTTT,CAISEGGHTEAFF
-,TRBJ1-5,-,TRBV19,TGTGCCAGTAGTATTGGGGTTCGGGGCAGGGGCCGTCAGCCCCAGCATTTT,CASSIGVRGRGRQPQHF
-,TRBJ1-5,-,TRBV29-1,TGCAGCAGTGTGGAAGGGGGTCCCCAGCCCCAGCATTTT,CSSVEGGPQPQHF
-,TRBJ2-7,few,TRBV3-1,TGTGCCAGCAGCCGGGGATTGACCTACGAGCAGTACTTC,CASSRGLTYEQYF
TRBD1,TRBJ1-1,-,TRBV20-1,TGCAGTGCCTCCGGACAGGGTGGGACTGAAGCTTTCTTT,CSASGQGGTEAFF
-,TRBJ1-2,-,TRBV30,TGTGCCTGGAACAGGGACCGAAATGTTGATGGCTACACCTTC,CAWNRDRNVDGYTF
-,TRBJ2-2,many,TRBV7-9,TGTGCCAGCAGCTTAGGGGGAGATAACACCGGGGAGCTGTTTTTT,CASSLGGDNTGELFF
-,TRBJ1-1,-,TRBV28,TGTGCCAGCGACTTTAACACTGAAGCTTTCTTT,CASDFNTEAFF
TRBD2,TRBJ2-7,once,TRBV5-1,TGCGCCAGCAGCGCAGGACGAGGACTAGCGGGAGGTCACGAGCAGTACTTC,CASSAGRGLAGGHEQYF
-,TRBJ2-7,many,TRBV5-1,TGCGCCAGCAGCACCCAAGATCCGTACGAGCAGTACTTC,CASSTQDPYEQYF
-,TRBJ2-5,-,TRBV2,TGTGCCAGCAGTGAAAAACCGGGACGGAAGGGGGAGACCCAGTACTTC,CASSEKPGRKGETQYF
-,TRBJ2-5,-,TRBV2,TGTGCCAGCAGTGAAGATCTGACAGTACAAGAGACCCAGTACTTC,CASSEDLTVQETQYF
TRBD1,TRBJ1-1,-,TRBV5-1,TGCGCCAGCAGCTTGGACGGGACAGGGGAAAACATGAACACTGAAGCTTTCTTT,CASSLDGTGENMNTEAFF
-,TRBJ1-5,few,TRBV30,TGTGCCTGGAGAAGACAGGCAGGGCAGCCCCAGCATTTT,CAWRRQAGQPQHF
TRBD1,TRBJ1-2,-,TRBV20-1,TGCAGTGCTAGAACGGACAGGGTGAAAGTCTACACCTTC,CSARTDRVKVYTF
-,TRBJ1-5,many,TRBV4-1,TGCGCCAGCAGCTCAACAGGGAGTCAGCCCCAGCATTTT,CASSSTGSQPQHF
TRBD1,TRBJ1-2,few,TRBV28,TGTGCCAGCAGTAACAGGGGGCCGGACTATGGCTACACCTTC,CASSNRGPDYGYTF
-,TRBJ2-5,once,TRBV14,TGTGCCAGCTCACTCGAGGGCGGGCCTTACCAAGAGACCCAGTACTTC,CASSLEGGPYQETQYF
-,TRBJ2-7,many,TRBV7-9,TGTGCCAGCAGCCCCAACAGTATCTCCTACGAGCAGTACTTC,CASSPNSISYEQYF
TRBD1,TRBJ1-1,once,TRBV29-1,TGCAGCGTCGGGGACAGGGTGGGGGCTTTCTTT,CSVGDRVGAFF
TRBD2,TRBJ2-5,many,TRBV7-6,TGTGCCAGCAGGGGAGCGGGAGAGGGCGAGACCCAGTACTTC,CASRGAGEGETQYF
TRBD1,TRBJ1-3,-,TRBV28,TGTGCCAGCAGTTCCCTGACAGGGGGCGATGGAAACACCATATATTTT,CASSSLTGGDGNTIYF
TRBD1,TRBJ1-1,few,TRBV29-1,TGCAGCGTCACGACAGGGGACTCAGCGAACACTGAAGCTTTCTTT,CSVTTGDSANTEAFF
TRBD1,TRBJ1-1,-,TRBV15,TGTGCCACCACCGGGGACAGGGGATTTAGTCGGAACACTGAAGCTTTCTTT,CATTGDRGFSRNTEAFF
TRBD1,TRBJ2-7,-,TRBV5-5,TGTGCCAGCAACCCGACAGGGCTCAACGAGCAGTACTTC,CASNPTGLNEQYF
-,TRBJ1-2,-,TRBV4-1,TGCGCCAGCAGCCAAGCGCCAGGGGCGGTCTATGGCGACACCTTC,CASSQAPGAVYGDTF
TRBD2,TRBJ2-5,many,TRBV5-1,TGCGCCAGCAGCTTGGATTCGACGGGGGGGCAAGAGACCCAGTACTTC,CASSLDSTGGQETQYF